This T cell receptor (beta chain) was recorded in a study of shared clonotypes between healthy human individuals. Genomic DNA from each subset was divided evenly over several immunoSEQ plates. The input for sorted-subset replicate PCRs was around 210 ng DNA, 25,000 to 35,000 T cell genomes. This table comes from immunoSEQ multiplex PCR, and its TCRdb copy is limited to in-frame clones, with some not included. The sample consists of about 640,000 clones, more than 70% of them appearing once. The ends were cut back, 3 bases at V and 6 bases at J, with 14 bases in the middle. The V gene's germline CDR1 is LNHDA and CDR2 SQIVND (reference sequence). This CDR3 contains 15 residues.

This receptor was identified in a woman aged 25 to 39 in good health. Sequencing was carried out using memory CD4+ T cells sorted from blood. Subset described: CD45RA-negative fraction. The rearrangement joins TRBV19 to TRBJ2-2, with D uncertain. The CDR3 DNA sequence: TGTGCCAGTAGTATCTTAGTTGTAACGCCCGGGGAGCTGTTTTTT. Translation gives CASSILVVTPGELFF.